A single sample gave rise to the 15 T cell receptor beta chains below, sequenced in a study of blood T cells in healthy people across ages. Through a sample-barcoded 5' primer and a J-beta primer mix, a second PCR was run for about 6 to 11 cycles. TCRdb re-analysed the 5' RACE reads in MiXCR, keeping a single row per CDR3 protein. The data hold over 1.5 million distinct CDR3 sequences, with roughly 50% observed a single time. Sequencing input: blood. These receptors all come from a woman aged 40 to 50 in good health.

This sequence joins TRBV7-2 and TRBJ2-3, with D perhaps TRBD1 (7 bases). Germline values: CDR1 SGHTA, CDR2 FQGNSA. The V and J ends lost 5 bases and 0 bases respectively, with 18 bases between them. The CDR3 has 17 residues. The CDR3 sequence: CASSGEQGRTSTDTQYF. The CDR3 bases are TGTGCCAGCAGCGGAGAACAGGGGAGGACTAGCACAGATACGCAGTATTTT.

The chain has TRBV3-1 and TRBJ2-4, with D hard to call. The J call could be wrong; TRBJ2-7 is a better fit for the DNA end. The V gene's germline CDR1 is LGHDT and CDR2 YNNKEL (reference sequence). CDR3 size: 12 residues. The CDR3 spells CASSQFGGEQYF. CDR3 DNA: TGTGCCAGCAGCCAATTTGGCGGCGAGCAGTACTTC.

CDR3 protein: CASSTTRTSGGAKDTQYF. As DNA, the CDR3 is TGTGCCAGCAGCACAACTAGGACTAGCGGGGGGGCCAAAGATACGCAGTATTTT. The chain is built from TRBV6-1 and TRBJ2-3, with 15 bases lining up with TRBD2. V lost 6 bases and J lost 5; bases outside the gene matches: 12. The CDR3 extends over 18 amino acids. CDR1 and CDR2 (germline): MNHNS, SASEGT.

The chain carries TRBV14 and TRBJ2-3; 7 nucleotides align to TRBD2. V shed 6 bases and J 2 bases; nucleotides not matched to a gene: 8. Germline CDR1 is SGHDN and CDR2 is FVKESK. The CDR3 extends over 15 amino acids. This CDR3 reads CASSSGLGSTDTQYF. The CDR3 DNA reads as TGTGCCAGCAGTAGCGGACTAGGCTCCACAGATACGCAGTATTTT.

This rearrangement joins TRBV18 to TRBJ2-1; the D gene is possibly TRBD1 (7 bases). This CDR3 is 17 amino acids long. Trimming left V 2 bases short and J 0 bases short, with 14 bases between. The germline V gene has CDR1 KGHSH and CDR2 LQKENI. CDR3 DNA sequence: TGTGCCAGCTCACCAAGGCGGGACAGATTCTCCTACAATGAGCAGTTCTTC. It translates to CASSPRRDRFSYNEQFF.

V and J are TRBV20-1 and TRBJ2-5; TRBD2 is a possible D gene (6 bases). This CDR3 has 15 residues. The V end was cut by 2 bases, the J end by 7 bases, with 20 bases between. Per the germline V gene, CDR1 is DFQATT and CDR2 is SNEGSKA (reference sequence). Here the CDR3 reads CSARPSGTARGTQYF. The CDR3 DNA follows: TGCAGTGCTAGACCCTCTGGGACCGCGCGGGGGACCCAGTACTTC.

The rearrangement links TRBV14 to TRBJ2-1, with 8 bases aligning to TRBD1. Germline CDR1 SGHDN, CDR2 FVKESK. The CDR3 is 15 amino acids. Trimming cost V 2 bases and J 12 bases; bases outside gene matches: 12. CDR3 in amino acids: CASSQLRGQGSVQFF. Here the CDR3 DNA reads TGTGCCAGCAGCCAACTCCGCGGACAGGGATCTGTGCAGTTCTTC.

The CDR3 coding sequence is TGTGCCAGCAGTTACGCGGGGGTGAATACGCAGTATTTT. It yields the protein CASSYAGVNTQYF. The chain couples TRBV6-2 or TRBV6-3 to TRBJ2-3; 7 nucleotides line up with TRBD2. Per the germline V gene, CDR1 is MNHEY and CDR2 is SVGEGT. The V segment lost 2 bases and the J segment 7 bases; nucleotides outside the gene matches: 3. The CDR3 has 13 amino acids.

This chain connects TRBV3-1 to TRBJ2-4, with D perhaps assigned TRBD1 or TRBD2 (5 bases each). The germline gives CDR1 LGHDT, CDR2 YNNKEL (reference sequence). This CDR3 region has 18 residues. V gave up 4 bases and J gave up 0 bases, with 19 bases separating them. As DNA, the CDR3 is TGTGCCAGCAGCCGAGCGACAGTCGGCGGACTAGCCAAAAACATTCAGTACTTC. Translated: CASSRATVGGLAKNIQYF.

The gene calls are TRBV29-1 and TRBJ2-3, with D tentatively TRBD1 (8 bases). The CDR3 contains 13 residues. V lost 6 bases, J lost 14 bases, and 24 bases lay in between. In germline, CDR1 is SQVTM, CDR2 ANQGSEA. In nucleotides, the CDR3 is TGCAGCGTGACCGGGACTACCCACACAGGGGGGTATTTT. Protein product: CSVTGTTHTGGYF.

This chain uses TRBV2 with TRBJ2-7; possible D gene TRBD1, 5 bases. Germline lookup yields CDR1 SNHLY and CDR2 FYNNEI. The CDR3 runs to 11 residues. The V and J ends lost 7 bases and 7 bases respectively, with 11 bases between them. The CDR3 DNA is TGTGCCAGCAAGTTCAGGGAAGAGCAGTACTTC. Translation gives CASKFREEQYF.

The chain links TRBV11-2 to TRBJ2-5, with D possibly called TRBD1 or TRBD2 (5 bases each). The CDR3 covers 13 residues. Trimming took 8 bases from V and 3 from J, leaving 13 bases between them. Looked up from germline, CDR1 is SGHAT and CDR2 is FQNNGV. The chain's CDR3 is CASRPGTKETQYF. DNA of the CDR3: TGTGCCAGCCGGCCCGGGACCAAAGAGACCCAGTACTTC.

This clonotype came up a few times. This chain links TRBV12-3 or TRBV12-4 with TRBJ2-6; either TRBD1 or TRBD2 may fit D (5 bases each). The CDR3 spans 18 residues. The germline V and J ends were trimmed by 5 bases and 2 bases, with 19 bases remaining between them. In DNA, the CDR3 is TGTGCCAGCAGTCCAGTGAAAGGGAGACAGACTGGGGCCAACGTCCTGACTTTC. As protein: CASSPVKGRQTGANVLTF.

V and J are TRBV5-1 and TRBJ1-2; TRBD1 matches at 7 bases. The V gene's germline CDR1 is SGHRS and CDR2 YFSETQ. The CDR3 has 15 amino acids. The trim removed 3 bases at V and 5 bases at J, leaving 10 bases unmatched. CDR3 sequence: CASSYTTGQQYGYTF. CDR3 DNA: TGCGCCAGCAGCTACACTACGGGACAGCAGTATGGCTACACCTTC.

In its sample, this clonotype was seen a few times. The genes are TRBV7-9 and TRBJ2-7; D is possibly TRBD2 (5 bases). Germline V CDR1 and CDR2: SEHNR, FQNEAQ (reference sequence). The CDR3 spans 14 residues. The ends were cut back, 5 bases at V and 2 bases at J, with 13 bases in the middle. The CDR3 loop reads CASSPPGNPYEQYF. CDR3 DNA sequence: TGTGCCAGCAGCCCCCCCGGGAACCCCTACGAGCAGTACTTC.